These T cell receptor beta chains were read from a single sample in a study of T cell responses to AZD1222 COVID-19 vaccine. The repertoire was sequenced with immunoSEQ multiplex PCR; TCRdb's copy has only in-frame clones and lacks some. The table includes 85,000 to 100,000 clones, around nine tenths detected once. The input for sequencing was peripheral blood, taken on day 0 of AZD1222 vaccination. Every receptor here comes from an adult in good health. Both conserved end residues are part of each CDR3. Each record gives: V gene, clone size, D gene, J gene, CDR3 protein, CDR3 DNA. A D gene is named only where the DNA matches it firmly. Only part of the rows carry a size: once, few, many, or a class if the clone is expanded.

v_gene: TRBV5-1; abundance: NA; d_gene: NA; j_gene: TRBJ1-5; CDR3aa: CASSLAVLGDNQPQHF; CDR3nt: TGCGCCAGCAGCTTGGCCGTGCTAGGGGACAATCAGCCCCAGCATTTT
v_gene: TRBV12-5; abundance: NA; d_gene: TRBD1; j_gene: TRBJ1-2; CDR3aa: CASGLGGGGNYGYTF; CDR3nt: TGTGCTAGTGGTTTGGGGGGAGGGGGCAACTATGGCTACACCTTC
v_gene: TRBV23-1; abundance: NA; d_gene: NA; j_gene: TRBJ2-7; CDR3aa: CASGGDGEQYF; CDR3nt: TGCGCCAGCGGCGGGGATGGCGAGCAGTACTTC
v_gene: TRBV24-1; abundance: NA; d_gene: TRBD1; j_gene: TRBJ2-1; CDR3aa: CATSDSAGQGAYNEQFF; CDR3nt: TGTGCCACCAGTGATTCGGCTGGACAGGGGGCCTACAATGAGCAGTTCTTC
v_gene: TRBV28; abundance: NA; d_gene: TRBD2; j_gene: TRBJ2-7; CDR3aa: CASIATSGLAYEQYF; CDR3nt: TGTGCCAGCATCGCGACTAGCGGGTTAGCCTACGAGCAGTACTTC
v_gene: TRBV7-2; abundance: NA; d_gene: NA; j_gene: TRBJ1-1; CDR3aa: CASSLDRNTEAFF; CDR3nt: TGTGCCAGCAGCTTAGACAGGAACACTGAAGCTTTCTTT
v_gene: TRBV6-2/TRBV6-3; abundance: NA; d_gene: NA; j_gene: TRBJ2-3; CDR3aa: CASSYFWDDQTDTQYF; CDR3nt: TGTGCCAGCAGTTACTTTTGGGATGATCAGACAGATACGCAGTATTTT
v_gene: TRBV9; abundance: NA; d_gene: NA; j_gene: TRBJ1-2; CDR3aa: CASSVAGPSYGYTF; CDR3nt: TGTGCCAGCAGCGTAGCCGGGCCCTCCTATGGCTACACCTTC
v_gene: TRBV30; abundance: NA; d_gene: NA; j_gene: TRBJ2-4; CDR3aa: CAWAEGGARGIQYF; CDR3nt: TGTGCCTGGGCGGAAGGGGGGGCGAGGGGCATTCAGTACTTC
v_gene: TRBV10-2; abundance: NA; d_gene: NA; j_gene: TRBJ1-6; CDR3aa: CASRKQGGSYNSPLHF; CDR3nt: TGCGCCAGCAGAAAACAGGGTGGGTCCTATAATTCACCCCTCCACTTT
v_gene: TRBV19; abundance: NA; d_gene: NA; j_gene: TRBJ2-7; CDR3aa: CASSPGGSTYEQYF; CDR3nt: TGTGCCAGTAGCCCAGGGGGGAGCACCTACGAGCAGTACTTC
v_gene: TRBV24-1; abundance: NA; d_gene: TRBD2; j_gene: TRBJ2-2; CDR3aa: CATSVASGGANTGELFF; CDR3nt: TGTGCCACCAGTGTAGCCAGCGGGGGGGCGAACACCGGGGAGCTGTTTTTT
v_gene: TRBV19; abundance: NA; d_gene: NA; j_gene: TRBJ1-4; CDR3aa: CASTRLGAANEKLFF; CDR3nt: TGTGCCAGTACACGTCTGGGGGCGGCTAATGAAAAACTGTTTTTT
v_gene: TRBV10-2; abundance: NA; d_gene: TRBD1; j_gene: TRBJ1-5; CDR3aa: CASSGTGNSNQPQHF; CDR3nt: TGCGCCAGCAGTGGGACAGGGAATAGCAATCAGCCCCAGCATTTT
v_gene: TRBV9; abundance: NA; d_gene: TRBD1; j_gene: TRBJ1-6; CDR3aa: CASSVGGGTYNSPLHF; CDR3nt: TGTGCCAGCAGCGTAGGAGGGGGCACCTATAATTCACCCCTCCACTTT
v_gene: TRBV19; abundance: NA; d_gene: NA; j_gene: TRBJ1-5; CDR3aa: CASSRTVDQPQHF; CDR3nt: TGTGCCAGTTCGAGGACAGTTGATCAGCCCCAGCATTTT
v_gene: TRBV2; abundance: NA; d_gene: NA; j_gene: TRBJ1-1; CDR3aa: CASSDDHTEAFF; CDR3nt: TGTGCCAGTAGTGACGACCACACTGAAGCTTTCTTT
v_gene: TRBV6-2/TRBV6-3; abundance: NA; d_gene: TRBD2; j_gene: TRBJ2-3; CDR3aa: CASSPRAGGADTQYF; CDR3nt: TGTGCCAGCAGTCCCCGAGCGGGGGGGGCAGATACGCAGTATTTT
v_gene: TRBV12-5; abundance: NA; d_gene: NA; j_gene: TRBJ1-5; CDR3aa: CASGLDRTNQPQHF; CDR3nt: TGTGCTAGTGGTTTGGACAGAACAAATCAGCCCCAGCATTTT
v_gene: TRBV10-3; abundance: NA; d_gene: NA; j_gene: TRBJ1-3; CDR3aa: CAISSSAANSGNTIYF; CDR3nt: TGTGCCATCAGTTCGTCCGCAGCAAACTCTGGAAACACCATATATTTT
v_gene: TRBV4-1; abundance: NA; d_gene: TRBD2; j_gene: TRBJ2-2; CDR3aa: CASSQGLAGNTGELFF; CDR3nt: TGCGCCAGCAGCCAGGGACTAGCGGGGAACACCGGGGAGCTGTTTTTT
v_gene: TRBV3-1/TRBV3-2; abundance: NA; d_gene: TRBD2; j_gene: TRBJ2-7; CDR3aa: CASSQVLGTSGAREQYF; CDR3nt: TGTGCCAGCAGCCAGGTCCTCGGGACTAGCGGGGCTAGAGAGCAGTACTTC
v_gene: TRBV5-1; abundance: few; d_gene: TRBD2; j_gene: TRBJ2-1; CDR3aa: CASSFSMSGANNEQFF; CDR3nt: TGCGCCAGCAGCTTTTCGATGAGCGGGGCGAACAATGAGCAGTTCTTC
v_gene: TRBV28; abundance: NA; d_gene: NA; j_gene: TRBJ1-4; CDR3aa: CASSPPGAASPNEKLFF; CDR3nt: TGTGCCAGCAGTCCTCCCGGCGCTGCCTCTCCTAATGAAAAACTGTTTTTT
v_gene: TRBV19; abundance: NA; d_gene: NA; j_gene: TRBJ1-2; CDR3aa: CASSTQVIDGYTF; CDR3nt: TGTGCCAGTAGTACACAGGTCATCGATGGCTACACCTTC
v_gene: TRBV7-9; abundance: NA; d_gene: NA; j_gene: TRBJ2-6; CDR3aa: CASSSVTGNSGANVLTF; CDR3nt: TGTGCCAGCAGCTCCGTGACGGGCAACTCTGGGGCCAACGTCCTGACTTTC
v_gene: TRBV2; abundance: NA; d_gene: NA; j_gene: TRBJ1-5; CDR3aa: CASSEVRKGSSNQPQHF; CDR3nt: TGTGCCAGCAGTGAAGTGCGGAAGGGGTCTAGCAATCAGCCCCAGCATTTT
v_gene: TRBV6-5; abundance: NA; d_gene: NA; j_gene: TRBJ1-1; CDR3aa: CASSYNGATNTEAFF; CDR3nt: TGTGCCAGCAGTTACAACGGGGCGACGAACACTGAAGCTTTCTTT
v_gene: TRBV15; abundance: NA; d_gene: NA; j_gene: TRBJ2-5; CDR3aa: CATSRDLGSGRETQYF; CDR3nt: TGTGCCACCAGCAGAGATCTCGGATCGGGGAGGGAGACCCAGTACTTC
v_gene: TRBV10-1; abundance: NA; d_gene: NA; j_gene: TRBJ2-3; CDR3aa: CASSESRRSAGTDTQYF; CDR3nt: TGCGCCAGCAGTGAGTCGAGACGATCAGCGGGCACAGATACGCAGTATTTT
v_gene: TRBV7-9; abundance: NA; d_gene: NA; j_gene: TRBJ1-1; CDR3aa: CASSLLPNTEAFF; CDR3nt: TGTGCCAGCAGCTTACTCCCTAACACTGAAGCTTTCTTT
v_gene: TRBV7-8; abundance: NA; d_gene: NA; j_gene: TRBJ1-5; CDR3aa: CASSLFWGGLVDQPQHF; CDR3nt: TGTGCCAGCAGCTTATTTTGGGGAGGGCTGGTTGATCAGCCCCAGCATTTT
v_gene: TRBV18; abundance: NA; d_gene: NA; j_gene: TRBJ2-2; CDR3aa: CASSHRGADYHAGELFF; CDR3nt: TGTGCCAGCTCACATCGAGGGGCCGACTATCACGCCGGGGAGCTGTTTTTT
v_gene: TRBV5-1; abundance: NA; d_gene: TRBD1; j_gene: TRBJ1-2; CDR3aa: CASSQGTGDGYTF; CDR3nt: TGCGCCAGCAGCCAAGGGACAGGGGATGGCTACACCTTC
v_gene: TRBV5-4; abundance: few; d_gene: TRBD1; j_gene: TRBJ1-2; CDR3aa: CASSSEDRGPGYGYTF; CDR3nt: TGTGCCAGCAGCTCGGAGGACAGGGGGCCGGGTTATGGCTACACCTTC
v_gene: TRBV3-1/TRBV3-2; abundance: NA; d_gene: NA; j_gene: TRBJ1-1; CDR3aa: CASSQDMDTEAFF; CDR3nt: TGTGCCAGCAGCCAAGATATGGACACTGAAGCTTTCTTT
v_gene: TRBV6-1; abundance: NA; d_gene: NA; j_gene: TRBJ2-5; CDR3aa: CASSDFGGQETQYF; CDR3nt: TGTGCCAGCAGTGATTTTGGCGGCCAAGAGACCCAGTACTTC
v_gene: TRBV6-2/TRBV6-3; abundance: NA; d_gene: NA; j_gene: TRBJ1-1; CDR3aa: CASSYPSAEAFF; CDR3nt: TGTGCCAGCAGTTACCCCTCCGCTGAAGCTTTCTTT
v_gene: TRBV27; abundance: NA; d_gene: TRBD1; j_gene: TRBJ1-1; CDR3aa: CASREDRAHTEAFF; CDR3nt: TGTGCCAGCAGAGAAGACAGGGCTCACACTGAAGCTTTCTTT
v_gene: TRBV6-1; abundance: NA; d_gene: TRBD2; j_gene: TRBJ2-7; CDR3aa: CASSGQTSGGPQGQYEQYF; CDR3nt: TGTGCCAGCAGTGGCCAGACTAGCGGGGGCCCCCAGGGCCAATACGAGCAGTACTTC
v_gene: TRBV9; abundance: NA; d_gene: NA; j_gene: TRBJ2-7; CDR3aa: CASSVLGGVYEQYF; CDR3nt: TGTGCCAGCAGCGTACTAGGGGGAGTCTACGAGCAGTACTTC
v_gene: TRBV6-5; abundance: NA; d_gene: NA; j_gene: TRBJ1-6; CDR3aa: CASTGGNSPLHF; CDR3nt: TGTGCCAGCACTGGCGGAAATTCACCCCTCCACTTT
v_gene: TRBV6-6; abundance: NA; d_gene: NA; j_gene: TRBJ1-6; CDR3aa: CASSQGPPVGQIGSPLHF; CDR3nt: TGTGCCAGCAGTCAGGGTCCCCCCGTTGGCCAAATAGGTTCACCCCTCCACTTT
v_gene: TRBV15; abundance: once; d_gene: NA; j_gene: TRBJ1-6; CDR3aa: CATSSGGKGFNSPLHF; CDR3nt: TGTGCCACCAGTTCGGGCGGCAAGGGCTTTAATTCACCCCTCCACTTT
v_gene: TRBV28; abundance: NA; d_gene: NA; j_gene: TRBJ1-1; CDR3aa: CASSLADEGNRNTEAFF; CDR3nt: TGTGCCAGCAGTTTAGCGGATGAGGGGAATAGGAACACTGAAGCTTTCTTT
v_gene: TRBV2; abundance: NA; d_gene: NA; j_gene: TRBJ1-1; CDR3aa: CASSVGQTNTEAFF; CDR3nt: TGTGCCAGCAGTGTCGGACAGACGAACACTGAAGCTTTCTTT
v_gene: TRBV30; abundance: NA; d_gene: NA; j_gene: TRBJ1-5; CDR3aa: CAWSVRGWGQYSNQPQHF; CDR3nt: TGTGCCTGGAGTGTACGAGGTTGGGGCCAGTATAGCAATCAGCCCCAGCATTTT
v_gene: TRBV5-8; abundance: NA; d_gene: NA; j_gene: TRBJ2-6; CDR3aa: CASSRRGSGANVLTF; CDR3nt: TGTGCCAGCAGCCGAAGGGGCTCTGGGGCCAACGTCCTGACTTTC